These T cell receptor beta chains were read from a single sample in a study of T-cell memory formation after mild COVID-19. TCRdb analysed the 5' RACE reads with MiXCR anew, one entry per CDR3 protein. Of 550,000 to 700,000 distinct CDR3 sequences listed, about a sixth are singletons. The source material was PBMCs or a T cell subset sorted from them (not recorded which). The origin of the receptors is an adult woman who had mild COVID-19 (a few samples of this study predate the infection). Cell type and time point are not known. The CDR3 runs from the conserved cysteine through the conserved F or W. The order of the fields is D gene, clone size, V gene, J gene, CDR3 DNA, CDR3 protein. The D gene is left open where the match is weak. Part of the rows lack a size; the others show once, few, many or a class for expanded clones.

D: .; size: .; V: TRBV6-2/TRBV6-3; J: TRBJ2-3; DNA: TGTGCCAGCAGTTACTCGGTTCGGGAGTTCACAGATACGCAGTATTTT; CDR3: CASSYSVREFTDTQYF
D: TRBD2; size: few; V: TRBV12-3/TRBV12-4; J: TRBJ2-3; DNA: TGTGCCAGCAGTTTAGCGAGTAGCGGGGCCACAGATACGCAGTATTTT; CDR3: CASSLASSGATDTQYF
D: .; size: .; V: TRBV27; J: TRBJ1-5; DNA: TGTGCCAGCAGAGCGACAGGCGGGGTCAATCAGCCCCAGCATTTT; CDR3: CASRATGGVNQPQHF
D: .; size: .; V: TRBV5-6; J: TRBJ2-1; DNA: TGTGCCAGCAGCTTCACTAGGCCTACGGGCGAGCAGTTCTTC; CDR3: CASSFTRPTGEQFF
D: .; size: few; V: TRBV2; J: TRBJ2-1; DNA: TGTGCCAGCAGGGGAATAGTAACCAGAGCCTTC; CDR3: CASRGIVTRAF
D: TRBD1; size: few; V: TRBV4-1; J: TRBJ1-4; DNA: TGCGCCAGCGAATCCACAGGGGGCGAACTGTTTTTT; CDR3: CASESTGGELFF
D: .; size: .; V: TRBV18; J: TRBJ1-5; DNA: TGTGCCAGCTCACCAGTCTCAAATCAGCCCCAGCATTTT; CDR3: CASSPVSNQPQHF
D: TRBD1; size: .; V: TRBV9; J: TRBJ2-1; DNA: TGTGCCAGCACACCCCGGGGAGGGGACAGGGGGCTGAGTGAGCAGTTCTTC; CDR3: CASTPRGGDRGLSEQFF
D: .; size: .; V: TRBV11-2; J: TRBJ2-3; DNA: TGTGCCAGCAACCTGGGAACAGATACGCAGTATTTT; CDR3: CASNLGTDTQYF
D: TRBD1; size: .; V: TRBV15; J: TRBJ2-7; DNA: TGTGCCACCAGCAGGGACAGGTTCTACGAGCAGTACTTC; CDR3: CATSRDRFYEQYF
D: .; size: .; V: TRBV18; J: TRBJ2-7; DNA: TGTGCCAGCTCACCACGGGACGCTGGATACGAGCAGTACTTC; CDR3: CASSPRDAGYEQYF
D: TRBD1; size: few; V: TRBV18; J: TRBJ1-5; DNA: TGTGCCAGCTCCCAGGGGGCGAATCAGCCCCAGCATTTT; CDR3: CASSQGANQPQHF
D: .; size: few; V: TRBV2; J: TRBJ2-4; DNA: TGTGCCAGCAGTGAGGAGGCGGGACTAGCCAAAAACATTCAGTACTTC; CDR3: CASSEEAGLAKNIQYF
D: TRBD2; size: .; V: TRBV7-2; J: TRBJ2-3; DNA: TGTGCCAGCAGCCTAAACATCCTAGCGGGAGCGGGCACAGATACGCAGTATTTT; CDR3: CASSLNILAGAGTDTQYF
D: .; size: .; V: TRBV3-1; J: TRBJ1-2; DNA: TGTGCCAGCGCCAGGGGCCCCTCTGGCTACACCTTC; CDR3: CASARGPSGYTF
D: .; size: few; V: TRBV20-1; J: TRBJ2-1; DNA: TGCAGTGCTAGAGCGGGGGACAATGAGCAGTTCTTC; CDR3: CSARAGDNEQFF
D: TRBD2; size: few; V: TRBV6-5; J: TRBJ2-7; DNA: TGTGCCAGCAGTTCCCTTGAAGCGGGGGGTTACGAGCAGTACTTC; CDR3: CASSSLEAGGYEQYF
D: .; size: few; V: TRBV4-1; J: TRBJ2-7; DNA: TGCGCCAGCAGCCAAGTGGAGGTTCAGATCTTCGAGCAGTACTTC; CDR3: CASSQVEVQIFEQYF
D: .; size: few; V: TRBV4-1; J: TRBJ2-2; DNA: TGCGCCAGCAAAGGGGGTCCTCTCGAGGGGGCGAACACCGGGGAGCTGTTTTTT; CDR3: CASKGGPLEGANTGELFF
D: .; size: .; V: TRBV18; J: TRBJ1-3; DNA: TGTGCCAGCCGCCGGGGAGACGGAAACACCATATATTTT; CDR3: CASRRGDGNTIYF
D: .; size: .; V: TRBV7-2; J: TRBJ2-2; DNA: .; CDR3: CASSLRERGTGELFFF
D: .; size: .; V: TRBV3-1; J: TRBJ2-7; DNA: TGTGCCAGCAGCCAGGGCGATCCCTACGAGCAGTACTTC; CDR3: CASSQGDPYEQYF
D: TRBD1; size: .; V: TRBV5-1; J: TRBJ2-1; DNA: TGCGCCAGCAGCTTGAGAACAGGGGGCTTAGGCGAGCAGTTCTTC; CDR3: CASSLRTGGLGEQFF
D: .; size: .; V: TRBV11-2; J: TRBJ1-5; DNA: TGTGCCAGCAGCGGCGGACAGACCAATCAGCCCCAGCATTTT; CDR3: CASSGGQTNQPQHF
D: TRBD2; size: .; V: TRBV6-2/TRBV6-3; J: TRBJ2-1; DNA: TGTGCCAGCAGTTACAGTGGCGGGAGGGCGAGGAATGAGCAGTTCTTC; CDR3: CASSYSGGRARNEQFF
D: .; size: many; V: TRBV7-9; J: TRBJ2-3; DNA: TGTGCCAGCAGCTTAGTAGCGTCGGCAGATACGCAGTATTTT; CDR3: CASSLVASADTQYF
D: .; size: few; V: TRBV5-1; J: TRBJ1-4; DNA: TGCGCCAGCAGCTACTTTGGGCCCGCCAGTCATGGGGATGAAAAACTGTTTTTT; CDR3: CASSYFGPASHGDEKLFF
D: .; size: .; V: TRBV6-6; J: TRBJ1-1; DNA: TGTGCCAGCAGTTATTTGTCCCCGGGGCGGAACACTGAAGCTTTCTTT; CDR3: CASSYLSPGRNTEAFF
D: .; size: few; V: TRBV6-5; J: TRBJ2-7; DNA: TGTGCCAGCAGTCCGACCGGAGATGGTCTCTACGAGCAGTACTTC; CDR3: CASSPTGDGLYEQYF
D: TRBD1; size: few; V: TRBV29-1; J: TRBJ2-7; DNA: TGCAGCGTCCAAAGACCTCCAGGGGGTAAGCAGTACTTC; CDR3: CSVQRPPGGKQYF
D: .; size: .; V: TRBV6-5; J: TRBJ2-3; DNA: TGTGCCAGCAGTTACACACACGGGGCCGCAGATACGCAGTATTTT; CDR3: CASSYTHGAADTQYF
D: .; size: many; V: TRBV12-3/TRBV12-4; J: TRBJ1-1; DNA: TGTGCCAGCAGTTTAGCGCTGGGGGGAGGGGTGAACACTGAAGCTTTCTTT; CDR3: CASSLALGGGVNTEAFF
D: .; size: many; V: TRBV25-1; J: TRBJ2-7; DNA: TGTGCCAGCAGTGCCTACAGTCCGGTGGACAACTTACGTACGGTGGAGCAGTACTTC; CDR3: CASSAYSPVDNLRTVEQYF
D: TRBD2; size: .; V: TRBV5-4; J: TRBJ2-6; DNA: TGTGCCAGCAGCCCTTTTACGGGGGGTCCCAACGTCCTGACTTTC; CDR3: CASSPFTGGPNVLTF
D: .; size: few; V: TRBV7-2; J: TRBJ2-7; DNA: TGTGCCAGCAGGCTAGCGCTGAGCTCCTACGAGCAGTACTTC; CDR3: CASRLALSSYEQYF
D: TRBD2; size: few; V: TRBV7-2; J: TRBJ2-1; DNA: TGTGCCAGCAGCTTGGTTGGCCCTCCGACTAGCGGGCCCTACAATGAGCAGTTCTTC; CDR3: CASSLVGPPTSGPYNEQFF
D: .; size: .; V: TRBV4-1; J: TRBJ1-1; DNA: TGCGCCAGCAGCCAAGACCAGGACCCTTTCTTT; CDR3: CASSQDQDPFF
D: TRBD2; size: .; V: TRBV18; J: TRBJ2-5; DNA: TGTGCCAGCTCACGCGTAGCGGGACAAGAGACCCAGTACTTC; CDR3: CASSRVAGQETQYF
D: .; size: few; V: TRBV4-1; J: TRBJ1-6; DNA: TGCGCCAGCAGCCCCTTACACAGGGATAATTCACCCCTCCACTTT; CDR3: CASSPLHRDNSPLHF
D: .; size: many; V: TRBV7-8; J: TRBJ2-3; DNA: TGTGCCAGCAGCGGTGAGGGCCTCGCAGATACGCAGTATTTT; CDR3: CASSGEGLADTQYF
D: .; size: few; V: TRBV6-1; J: TRBJ1-6; DNA: TGTGCCACCGCCCGGGAGCCCGGGTCTAATTCACCCCTCCACTTT; CDR3: CATAREPGSNSPLHF
D: TRBD1; size: many; V: TRBV5-1; J: TRBJ2-1; DNA: TGCGCCAGCAGCAAAGGGGACAGGAGCTCCTACAATGAGCAGTTCTTC; CDR3: CASSKGDRSSYNEQFF
D: .; size: few; V: TRBV30; J: TRBJ2-6; DNA: TGTGCCTGGACGGGCGCTGGGGCCAACGTCCTGACTTTC; CDR3: CAWTGAGANVLTF
D: TRBD2; size: .; V: TRBV4-2; J: TRBJ2-1; DNA: TGTGCCAGCAGCCAAGAACTAGCGGGATACAATGAGCAGTTCTTC; CDR3: CASSQELAGYNEQFF
D: TRBD1; size: many; V: TRBV29-1; J: TRBJ2-7; DNA: TGCAGCGCCATAAAGACAGGGGTAAGCTACGAGCAGTACTTC; CDR3: CSAIKTGVSYEQYF